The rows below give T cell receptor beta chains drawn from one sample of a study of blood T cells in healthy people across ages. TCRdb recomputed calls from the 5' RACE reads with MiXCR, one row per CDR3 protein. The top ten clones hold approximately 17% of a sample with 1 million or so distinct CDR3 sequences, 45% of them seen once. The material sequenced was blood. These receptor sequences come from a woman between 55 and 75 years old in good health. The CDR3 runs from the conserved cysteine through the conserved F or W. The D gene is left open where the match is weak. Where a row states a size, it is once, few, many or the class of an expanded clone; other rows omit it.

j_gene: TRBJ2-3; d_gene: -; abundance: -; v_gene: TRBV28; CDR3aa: CASSLRGGGGVGTQYF; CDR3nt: TGTGCCAGCAGTTTACGGGGCGGTGGCGGAGTGGGTACGCAGTATTTT
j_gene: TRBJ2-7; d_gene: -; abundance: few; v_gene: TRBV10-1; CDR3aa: CASSESANTYEQYF; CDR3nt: TGCGCCAGCAGTGAGTCGGCAAATACCTACGAGCAGTACTTC
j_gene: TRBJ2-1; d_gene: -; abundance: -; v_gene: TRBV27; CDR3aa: CASSFGGSRDNEQFF; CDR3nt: TGTGCCAGCAGTTTCGGGGGCTCGCGGGACAATGAGCAGTTCTTC
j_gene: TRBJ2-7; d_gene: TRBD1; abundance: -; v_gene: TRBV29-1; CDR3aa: CSVDGQGAYEQYF; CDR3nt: TGCAGCGTGGATGGACAGGGGGCATACGAGCAGTACTTC
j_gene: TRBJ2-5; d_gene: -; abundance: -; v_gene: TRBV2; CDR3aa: CASTGMGSGETQYF; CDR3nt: TGTGCCAGCACCGGAATGGGGTCCGGAGAGACCCAGTACTTC
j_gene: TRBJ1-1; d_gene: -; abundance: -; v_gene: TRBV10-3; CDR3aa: CAISDALAEAFF; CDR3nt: TGTGCCATCAGTGACGCTCTGGCTGAAGCTTTCTTT
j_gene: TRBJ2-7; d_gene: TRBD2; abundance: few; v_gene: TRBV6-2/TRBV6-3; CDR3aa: CASSGAGFTYEQYF; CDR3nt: TGTGCCAGCAGTGGAGCGGGATTTACCTACGAGCAGTACTTC
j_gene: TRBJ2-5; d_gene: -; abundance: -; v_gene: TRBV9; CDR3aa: CASSTPGSQETQYF; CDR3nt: TGTGCCAGCAGCACCCCGGGGAGCCAAGAGACCCAGTACTTC
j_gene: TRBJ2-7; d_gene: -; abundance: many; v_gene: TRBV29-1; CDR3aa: CSVLLPAQGYEQYF; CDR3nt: TGCAGCGTCCTCCTCCCTGCCCAGGGTTACGAGCAGTACTTC
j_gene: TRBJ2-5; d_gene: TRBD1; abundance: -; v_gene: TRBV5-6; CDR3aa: CASSLASEGAWVETQYF; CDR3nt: TGTGCCAGCAGCTTGGCGTCTGAGGGGGCGTGGGTTGAGACCCAGTACTTC